The 10 T cell receptor beta chains listed next were all sequenced from one sample in a study of blood T cell repertoires in COVID-19. Data came from immunoSEQ multiplex PCR; TCRdb stores just in-frame clones and leaves some out. This sample has some 220,000 clones, with around 81% found just once. The specimen sequenced was peripheral blood. Receptors originate from a woman in her 70s with acute or convalescent COVID-19.

This clone was observed once. J is TRBJ2-5 and V is TRBV30; D might be TRBD1 (5 bases). V was trimmed by 8 bases and J by 0 bases, leaving 16 bases between them. The germline V gene encodes CDR1 GTSNPN and CDR2 SVGIG (reference sequence). The CDR3 is made up of 14 amino acids. The CDR3 DNA reads TGTGCCGGGCGAACCCCAGGGTACCAAGAGACCCAGTACTTC. Its protein product is CAGRTPGYQETQYF.

A single count supports this clone. The rearrangement links TRBV11-2 to TRBJ1-6; D is unclear. V was shortened by 5 bases and J by 9 bases, with 8 bases between the two germline ends. Germline lookup yields CDR1 SGHAT and CDR2 FQNNGV. This CDR3 spans 12 amino acids. The CDR3 region has the DNA TGTGCCAGCAGCGGCCGGGGTTCACCCCTCCACTTT. Amino acids: CASSGRGSPLHF.

This chain joins TRBV18 and TRBJ1-2, with a weak D call TRBD1 (5 bases). Between the trimmed V and J ends, which lost 10 bases and 3 bases, there was a span of 15 bases. Germline V gene data show CDR1 as KGHSH and CDR2 as LQKENI. The CDR3 contains 13 residues. This CDR3 reads CAIRDDDDYGYTF. CDR3 coding DNA: TGTGCCATCAGGGATGACGACGACTATGGCTACACCTTC.

The gene calls are TRBV11-2 and TRBJ1-6; 7 bases fit TRBD1. CDR3 length equals 15 residues. Germline V gene sequence: CDR1 SGHAT, CDR2 FQNNGV. After removal of 2 bases from V and 7 bases from J, the junction contained 5 bases not matched to a gene. CDR3 nucleotides: TGTGCCAGCAGCTTATCAGCACAGGGGAATTCACCCCTCCACTTT. This codes for CASSLSAQGNSPLHF.

The chain combines TRBV3-1 (or the pseudogene TRBV3-2) with TRBJ2-1; D remains ambiguous. CDR3 length: 15 residues. CDR1 and CDR2 from the germline V gene are LGHDT and YNNKEL (reference sequence). Between the trimmed V and J ends, which lost 0 bases and 1 base, there was a span of 7 bases. CDR3 residues: CASSQEGASYNEQFF. The CDR3, as DNA: TGTGCCAGCAGCCAAGAAGGAGCGTCCTACAATGAGCAGTTCTTC.

The J gene is TRBJ2-7, the V gene TRBV11-1; 8 bases match TRBD2. The CDR3 has 14 residues. V shed 6 bases, J shed 6 bases, and the junction held 10 bases outside the gene matches. Germline CDR1 is SGHAT and CDR2 is FQDESV (reference sequence). Here the CDR3 reads CASRSGLAEGEQYF. DNA of the CDR3: TGTGCCAGCAGATCAGGACTAGCCGAGGGCGAGCAGTACTTC.

The CDR3 DNA is TGTGCCAGCAGTTACAAAGCCGACAGGGGGTTCCTGTTCTTC. Translated: CASSYKADRGFLFF. The chain combines TRBV6-5 with TRBJ2-1, with 9 nucleotides matching TRBD1. The CDR3 has 14 amino acids. After removal of 2 bases from V and 15 bases from J, the junction contained 11 bases not matched to a gene. Germline CDR1 and CDR2: MNHEY and SVGAGI.

This clone showed up just once. The V call is TRBV7-9, the J call TRBJ2-3; perhaps TRBD2 as D (6 bases). Germline loops: CDR1 SEHNR, CDR2 FQNEAQ (reference sequence). The CDR3 runs 14 residues. Trimming cost V 8 bases and J 6 bases, with 18 bases left between them. Written as DNA, the CDR3 is TGTGCCAGCGAGGGGAGACTAGGTTCGGATACGCAGTATTTT. It translates to CASEGRLGSDTQYF.

This clone was seen once. Additional DNA sequences in this sample encode the identical CDR3. This chain connects TRBV11-3 to TRBJ2-3; D is perhaps TRBD1 (6 bases). CDR1 SGHNT and CDR2 YENEEA come from the germline V gene. The CDR3 has 13 amino acids. The V end was cut by 5 bases, the J end by 6 bases, with 12 bases between. CDR3 sequence: CASSPGTSDTQYF. The CDR3 DNA sequence: TGTGCCAGCAGCCCGGGGACATCGGATACGCAGTATTTT.

This chain connects TRBV30 to TRBJ1-2; 7 nucleotides align to TRBD1. Trimming at V came to 1 base and at J to 4 bases, leaving 3 bases not matched to a gene. Germline V lookup: CDR1 GTSNPN, CDR2 SVGIG (reference sequence). The CDR3 consists of 13 residues. The CDR3 DNA follows: TGTGCCTGGAGTGGACAGGGCGTCTATGGCTACACCTTC. It translates to CAWSGQGVYGYTF.